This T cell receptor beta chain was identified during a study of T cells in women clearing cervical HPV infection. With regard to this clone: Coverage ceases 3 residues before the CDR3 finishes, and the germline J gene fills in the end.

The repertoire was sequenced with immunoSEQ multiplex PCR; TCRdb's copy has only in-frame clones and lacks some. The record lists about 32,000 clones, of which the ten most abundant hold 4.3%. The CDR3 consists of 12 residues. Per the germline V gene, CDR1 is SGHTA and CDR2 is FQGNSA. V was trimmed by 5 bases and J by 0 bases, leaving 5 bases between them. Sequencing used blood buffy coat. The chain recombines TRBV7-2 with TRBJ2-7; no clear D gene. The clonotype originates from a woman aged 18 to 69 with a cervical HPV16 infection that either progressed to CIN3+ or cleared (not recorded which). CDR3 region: CASSVSSYEQYF. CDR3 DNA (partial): TGTGCCAGCAGCGTCAGCTCCTACGAG.